This TCR beta chain was recorded in a study of blood T cells in healthy people across ages. Notes on the study in general: Possibly confounding the expanded clonotype changes was the fact that donor CMV status was unknown.

Per sample, at least 6 micrograms of total RNA were extracted. This clonotype was seen ten or more times. Its antigen is not identified. Primers used in a second PCR of about 6 to 12 cycles were a sample-barcoded 5' primer and a J-beta primer mix. Every cDNA molecule carried a tag from a template-switch adaptor bearing 12 random nucleotides. TCRdb reanalysed the 5' RACE reads using MiXCR and keeps one entry per CDR3 protein. The sample includes under 700,000 distinct CDR3 sequences, more than 20% of them seen just once. In addition, the sample was reused for a study of T cells of mothers and their children. That source adds: A slight, non-significant increase in overlap was found for related mother-child pairs relative to unrelated pairs.

Material for sequencing was blood. This receptor was identified in a boy younger than 18 in good health.

The CDR3 protein is CASSQEVAGGGNEQFF. The CDR3 DNA reads TGCGCCAGCAGCCAAGAAGTAGCGGGGGGAGGCAATGAGCAGTTCTTC. The rearrangement links TRBV4-3 to TRBJ2-1; TRBD2 matches at 10 bases. Germline V lookup: CDR1 LGHNA, CDR2 YSLEER. The CDR3 is 16 amino acids. V gave up 0 bases and J gave up 6 bases; unmatched junction bases: 5.